This passage covers 32 T cell receptor beta chains from one sample sequenced in a study of shared T cell receptors in the human thymus. Method: immunoSEQ multiplex PCR; TCRdb's copy keeps in-frame clones and lacks some. The sample includes more than 550,000 clones, around 87% of them seen just once. This sample was shared with a second study, whose subject was human thymus T cells.

Source material: thymocytes. These receptors were taken from a boy younger than two with a congenital heart defect.

The V call is TRBV5-1, the J call TRBJ2-3; possible D gene TRBD2, 6 bases. This CDR3 region has 15 residues. Germline lookup yields CDR1 SGHRS and CDR2 YFSETQ. Trimming stripped 4 bases from V and 0 bases from J, with 12 bases between. CDR3 amino acids: CASSLSGTSTDTQYF. The CDR3 bases are TGCGCCAGCAGCCTTTCGGGGACTAGCACAGATACGCAGTATTTT.

The table lists this clone with a count of one. This rearrangement joins TRBV25-1 to TRBJ1-1, with TRBD1 as a possible D gene (5 bases). The CDR3 runs 16 residues. The V end was cut by 3 bases, the J end by 1 base, with 15 bases between. CDR1 MGHDK and CDR2 SYGVNS come from the germline V gene. In DNA form, the CDR3 reads TGTGCCAGCAGTGATAGGACACCCCGATGGAACACTGAAGCTTTCTTT. Translated: CASSDRTPRWNTEAFF.

This clone appeared a single time. The gene calls are TRBV11-2 and TRBJ1-4; weak D call: TRBD1 (5 bases). This CDR3 is built from 12 residues. Germline CDR1 and CDR2: SGHAT and FQNNGV. The germline V and J ends were trimmed by 5 bases and 8 bases, with 9 bases remaining between them. CDR3: CASSPGWEKLFF. CDR3 DNA sequence: TGTGCCAGCAGCCCAGGGTGGGAAAAACTGTTTTTT.

This clone was found once. The rearrangement links TRBV5-4 to TRBJ1-1; D might be TRBD1 (5 bases). Germline loops: CDR1 SGHNT, CDR2 YYREEE (reference sequence). The CDR3 is made up of 18 amino acids. Trimming removed 4 bases at V and 0 bases at J, with 22 bases between. CDR3 residues: CASSPHGPGSGVNTEAFF. The CDR3 DNA follows: TGTGCCAGCAGCCCCCATGGCCCAGGGTCGGGCGTGAACACTGAAGCTTTCTTT. The whole variable domain, remainder taken from reference TRBV5-4 and TRBJ1-1, is ETGVTQSPTHLIKTRGQQVTLRCSSQSGHNTVSWYQQALGQGPQFIFQYYREEENGRGNFPPRFSGLQFPNYSSELNVNALELDDSALYLCASSPHGPGSGVNTEAFFGQGTRLTVV.

This chain uses TRBV2 with TRBJ2-5; a weak D match, TRBD2 (5 bases). This CDR3 is 14 amino acids long. Deletions cut 6 bases from V and 3 bases from J, with 14 bases between. Germline V CDR1 and CDR2: SNHLY, FYNNEI. The CDR3 DNA sequence: TGTGCCAGCAGGAATTCCAGCGGCGAAGAGACCCAGTACTTC. Translation gives CASRNSSGEETQYF.

In this sample, this clone turned up a few times. This chain links TRBV14 with TRBJ2-7, with 8 bases aligning to TRBD1. CDR1 and CDR2 from the germline V gene are SGHDN and FVKESK. This CDR3 is built from 13 residues. With V trimmed by 5 bases and J by 3 bases, 3 bases remained unmatched. CDR3 in DNA: TGTGCCAGCAGCGGAGGACAGGGCTACGAGCAGTACTTC. Encoded protein: CASSGGQGYEQYF.

The sample holds a few counts of this clone. The chain has TRBV14 and TRBJ2-1; tentative D call: TRBD2 (7 bases). Germline V gene lookup returns CDR1 SGHDN and CDR2 FVKESK. Trimming removed 0 bases at V and 6 bases at J, with 12 bases between. CDR3 length: 15 amino acids. The CDR3 here is CASSQDGGPSNEQFF. The DNA of the CDR3 is TGTGCCAGCAGCCAAGACGGGGGGCCATCCAATGAGCAGTTCTTC. Based on the CDR3 plus reference TRBV14 and TRBJ2-1, the full variable domain is EAGVTQFPSHSVIEKGQTVTLRCDPISGHDNLYWYRRVMGKEIKFLLHFVKESKQDESGMPNNRFLAERTGGTYSTLKVQPAELEDSGVYFCASSQDGGPSNEQFFGPGTRLTVL.

The gene calls are TRBV4-1 and TRBJ2-3; TRBD2 aligns across 8 bases. From germline, CDR1 is MGHRA and CDR2 YSYEKL. The CDR3 length is 15 residues. Unmatched junction bases numbered 9, after V lost 4 bases and J lost 6 bases. Here the CDR3 DNA reads TGCGCCAGCAGCCGAGCCTCGGGGGGGTTGGATACGCAGTATTTT. Translation gives CASSRASGGLDTQYF.

The chain uses TRBV4-3 and TRBJ2-1; 12 positions match TRBD2. Germline values: CDR1 LGHNA, CDR2 YSLEER. V lost 0 bases and J lost 3; bases outside the gene matches: 6. This CDR3 region has 18 residues. The CDR3, as DNA: TGCGCCAGCAGCCAAGATCCCGGACTAGCGGGATTCTACAATGAGCAGTTCTTC. The encoded protein is CASSQDPGLAGFYNEQFF.

V gene TRBV21-1 combines with J gene TRBJ2-7; the table's D gene call, TRBD2, was not cross checked with the DNA. TRBV21-1 constitutes a pseudogene. The CDR3 runs 16 residues. The CDR3 DNA sequence: TGTGCCAGCAGCAAACCTGAGCCTAGCGGCACCTACGAGCAGTACTTC. Protein product: CASSKPEPSGTYEQYF.

The V call is TRBV7-4, the J call TRBJ2-5; TRBD2 matches 8 bases. V lost 5 bases and J lost 1; bases outside the gene matches: 18. The germline CDR1 and CDR2 sequences are SGHVT and SQSDAQ. CDR3 size: 19 residues. The CDR3 protein is CASSLDREGGQLPQETQYF. The CDR3 DNA sequence: TGTGCCAGCAGCCTCGATCGGGAGGGGGGGCAGTTGCCCCAAGAGACCCAGTACTTC.

The chain recombines TRBV2 with TRBJ2-1, with D tentatively TRBD2 (5 bases). V was pared by 5 bases and J by 0 bases, with 14 bases between. The CDR3 loop spans 16 amino acids. CDR1 and CDR2 (germline): SNHLY, FYNNEI. CDR3 sequence: CASSKRTGSSYNEQFF. The CDR3 region has the DNA TGTGCCAGCAGTAAGAGGACGGGAAGCTCCTACAATGAGCAGTTCTTC.

The chain joins TRBV28 to TRBJ2-3; 10 nucleotides agree with TRBD2. Germline assignment: CDR1 MDHEN and CDR2 SYDVKM. The CDR3 loop spans 17 amino acids. V trimming: 5 bases; J trimming: 4 bases; junction bases outside the gene matches: 12. The CDR3 coding sequence is TGTGCCAGCAGTGGACAGCGGGGGGGCAGTGCGTCAGATACGCAGTATTTT. Its protein is CASSGQRGGSASDTQYF.

The chain recombines TRBV6-5 with TRBJ2-7; weak D call: TRBD1 (6 bases). V lost 2 bases and J 3 bases, leaving 14 bases between the germline ends. Germline CDR1 reads MNHEY; CDR2 reads SVGAGI. There are 15 residues in the CDR3. The CDR3 region is CASSYHSRGIYEQYF. CDR3 bases: TGTGCCAGCAGTTACCATAGCAGGGGAATCTACGAGCAGTACTTC.

The genes are TRBV5-4 and TRBJ2-3, with D tentatively TRBD1 (6 bases). Germline V gene sequence: CDR1 SGHNT, CDR2 YYREEE (reference sequence). V lost 0 bases and J 1 base, leaving 9 bases between the germline ends. The CDR3 extends over 15 amino acids. CDR3 sequence: CASSLEYRGTDTQYF. In DNA, the CDR3 is TGTGCCAGCAGCTTGGAATACAGGGGCACAGATACGCAGTATTTT.

The chain is built from TRBV5-6 and TRBJ1-2; perhaps TRBD1 as D (5 bases). Trimming shortened V by 3 bases and J by 1 base, and 16 bases separated the two germline ends. Germline CDR1 and CDR2: SGHDT and YYEEEE. The CDR3 sequence is 16 residues long. CDR3 DNA: TGTGCCAGCAGCTCCTTAGCAGGGCAATTTAACTATGGCTACACCTTC. Amino acid sequence: CASSSLAGQFNYGYTF.

The chain joins TRBV28 to TRBJ1-2, with D possibly matching TRBD1 (5 bases). Germline V gene sequence: CDR1 MDHEN, CDR2 SYDVKM. Trimming left V 4 bases short and J 0 bases short, with 12 bases between. CDR3 size: 15 residues. The CDR3 DNA sequence: TGTGCCAGCAGTTCCCCCAGGGATACTAACTATGGCTACACCTTC. Amino acids: CASSSPRDTNYGYTF.

Of note for this clone: The limits of the CDR3 on the DNA are not certain, so only TCRdb's listed CDR3 is given. The rearrangement uses TRBV27 and TRBJ2-4; the tabulated D call, TRBD2, remains unverified against the DNA. The CDR3 has 14 amino acids, counting both end residues. In germline, CDR1 is MNHEY, CDR2 SMNVEV (reference sequence). The CDR3 sequence is CASSSSGEGTIQYF.

This rearrangement joins TRBV7-6 to TRBJ2-5; 7 nucleotides agree with TRBD2. The V segment lost 4 bases and the J segment 1 base; nucleotides outside the gene matches: 6. The V gene's germline CDR1 is SGHVS and CDR2 FNYEAQ. The CDR3 consists of 15 residues. The CDR3 sequence: CASSSETSSQETQYF. In DNA, the CDR3 is TGTGCCAGCAGCTCGGAGACTAGCTCCCAAGAGACCCAGTACTTC.

This sequence joins TRBV19 and TRBJ1-1; tentative D call: TRBD1 (5 bases). CDR3 length equals 14 residues. V lost 3 bases and J lost 4, with 12 bases in between. Germline V gene lookup returns CDR1 LNHDA and CDR2 SQIVND (reference sequence). CDR3 protein: CASSMGGSATEAFF. In DNA form, the CDR3 reads TGTGCCAGTAGTATGGGGGGATCGGCCACTGAAGCTTTCTTT.

V is TRBV7-2 and J is TRBJ2-5; TRBD1 might be the D (5 bases). The J call could be wrong; TRBJ2-7 is a better fit for the DNA end. Per the germline V gene, CDR1 is SGHTA and CDR2 is FQGNSA. This CDR3 is built from 14 residues. CDR3 amino acids: CASSLKGSGCEQYF. The CDR3 DNA reads as TGTGCCAGCAGCTTAAAGGGCTCAGGGTGCGAGCAGTACTTC.

This sequence joins TRBV7-9 and TRBJ2-2; D possibly corresponds to TRBD1 (5 bases). Trimming cost V 0 bases and J 2 bases, with 10 bases left between them. CDR3 length: 16 residues. Germline values: CDR1 SEHNR, CDR2 FQNEAQ (reference sequence). CDR3 in DNA: TGTGCCAGCAGCTTAGCGCCCAGGACAAACACCGGGGAGCTGTTTTTT. Translation gives CASSLAPRTNTGELFF.

This chain joins TRBV5-1 and TRBJ2-2; a possible D gene is TRBD1 (5 bases). Germline V gene data show CDR1 as SGHRS and CDR2 as YFSETQ. This CDR3 comprises 13 residues. The ends were cut back, 1 base at V and 8 bases at J, with 9 bases in the middle. This CDR3 is CASSLMGRGELFF. CDR3 DNA sequence: TGCGCCAGCAGCTTGATGGGGCGAGGGGAGCTGTTTTTT.

The genes are TRBV9 and TRBJ1-3; a possible D gene is TRBD1 (5 bases). The germline gives CDR1 SGDLS, CDR2 YYNGEE. The CDR3 spans 17 residues. Deletions cut 4 bases from V and 0 bases from J, with 17 bases between. The CDR3 sequence: CASSQGVGRHSGNTIYF. The DNA for the CDR3 is TGTGCCAGCAGCCAAGGGGTGGGCAGGCACTCTGGAAACACCATATATTTT.

The chain uses TRBV14 and TRBJ1-4; D gene uncertain. Trimming took 0 bases from V and 5 from J, leaving 13 bases between them. Per the germline V gene, CDR1 is SGHDN and CDR2 is FVKESK. The CDR3 contains 16 residues. CDR3 coding DNA: TGTGCCAGCAGCCAAGAGAGAGCGGGAGGGAATGAAAAACTGTTTTTT. This codes for CASSQERAGGNEKLFF.

The J gene is TRBJ2-3, the V gene TRBV28, with 7 nucleotides matching TRBD2. The CDR3 is made up of 17 amino acids. V was pared by 0 bases and J by 0 bases, with 6 bases of the junction left unmatched. Germline loops: CDR1 MDHEN, CDR2 SYDVKM. CDR3 in amino acids: CASSLCMSSGSTDTQYF. DNA of the CDR3: TGTGCCAGCAGTTTATGCATGTCTAGCGGTAGCACAGATACGCAGTATTTT.

This clone was counted between two and nine times. At one of its ends the junction is not consistent with the germline gene, which may arise from a read error. The V gene is TRBV5-1, the J gene TRBJ2-1; 7 positions match TRBD1. The CDR3 loop spans 18 amino acids. The germline CDR1 and CDR2 sequences are SGHRS and YFSETQ. CDR3 amino acids: CASSLDRVPSRPYNEQFF. CDR3 in DNA: TGCGCTAGCAGCCTTGACAGGGTGCCCTCGAGGCCCTACAATGAGCAGTTCTTC.

V usage is TRBV30 and J usage is TRBJ1-3; D is ambiguous. V was clipped by 1 base and J by 2 bases, with 9 bases between them. This CDR3 region has 14 residues. CDR1 is GTSNPN, CDR2 SVGIG, per germline (reference sequence). The CDR3 spells CAWSAVIAGNTIYF. The CDR3 DNA reads TGTGCCTGGAGTGCGGTGATTGCTGGAAACACCATATATTTT.

The chain combines TRBV4-1 with TRBJ1-6, with 9 nucleotides matching TRBD1. Germline loops: CDR1 MGHRA, CDR2 YSYEKL. The CDR3 contains 17 residues. Germline trimming cut 0 bases from V and 5 bases from J; bases unmatched to any gene: 5. The CDR3 nucleotides are TGCGCCAGCAGCCAAGATCGGGACAGGGTCCATAATTCACCCCTCCACTTT. Translated: CASSQDRDRVHNSPLHF.

The genes are TRBV9 and TRBJ1-3; TRBD1 might be the D (6 bases). This CDR3 spans 21 amino acids. Germline lookup yields CDR1 SGDLS and CDR2 YYNGEE. Trimming left V 0 bases short and J 2 bases short, with 27 bases between. The CDR3 is CASSVVPFPRGGKETGNTIYF. Here the CDR3 DNA reads TGTGCCAGCAGCGTAGTTCCTTTCCCCCGAGGGGGAAAGGAAACTGGAAACACCATATATTTT.

The gene calls are TRBV6-5 and TRBJ2-3; D perhaps matches TRBD1 (6 bases). This CDR3 is built from 15 residues. Between the trimmed V and J ends, which lost 7 bases and 0 bases, there was a span of 14 bases. Germline CDR1 is MNHEY and CDR2 is SVGAGI. This CDR3 reads CASTLGQTSTDTQYF. The CDR3 DNA follows: TGTGCCAGCACCCTAGGACAGACTAGCACAGATACGCAGTATTTT.

This chain joins TRBV19 and TRBJ2-7; 10 bases line up with TRBD1. This CDR3 contains 13 residues. With 6 bases clipped from V and 6 bases from J, the junction kept 5 bases outside the gene matches. Per the germline V gene, CDR1 is LNHDA and CDR2 is SQIVND (reference sequence). CDR3 loop: CASRRDRGSEQYF. CDR3 bases: TGTGCCAGTAGGAGGGACAGGGGAAGCGAGCAGTACTTC.